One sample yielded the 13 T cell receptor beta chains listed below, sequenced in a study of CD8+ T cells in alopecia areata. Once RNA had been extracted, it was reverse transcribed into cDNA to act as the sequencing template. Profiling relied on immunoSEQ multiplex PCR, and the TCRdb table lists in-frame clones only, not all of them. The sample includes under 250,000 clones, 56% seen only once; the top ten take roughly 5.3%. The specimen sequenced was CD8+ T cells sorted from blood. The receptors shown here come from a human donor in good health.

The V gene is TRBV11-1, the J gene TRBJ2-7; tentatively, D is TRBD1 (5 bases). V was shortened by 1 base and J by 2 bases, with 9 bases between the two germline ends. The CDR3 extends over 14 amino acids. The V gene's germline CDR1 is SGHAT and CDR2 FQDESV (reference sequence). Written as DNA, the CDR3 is TGTGCCAGCAGCTTAGACAGGCTACCCTACGAGCAGTACTTC. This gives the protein CASSLDRLPYEQYF.

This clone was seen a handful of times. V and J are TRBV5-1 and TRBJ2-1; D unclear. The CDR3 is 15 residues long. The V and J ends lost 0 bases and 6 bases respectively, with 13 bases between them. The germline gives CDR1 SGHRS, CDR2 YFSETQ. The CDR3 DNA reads TGCGCCAGCAGCTTGGGCGGCGTTCTCGGCAATGAGCAGTTCTTC. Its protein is CASSLGGVLGNEQFF.

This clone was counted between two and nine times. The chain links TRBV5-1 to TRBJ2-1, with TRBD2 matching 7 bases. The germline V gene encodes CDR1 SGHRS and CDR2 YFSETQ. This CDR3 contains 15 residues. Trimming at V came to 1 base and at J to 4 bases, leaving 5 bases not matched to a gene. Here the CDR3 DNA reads TGCGCCAGCAGCTTGTCAGCGGGGCTATACAATGAGCAGTTCTTC. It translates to CASSLSAGLYNEQFF.

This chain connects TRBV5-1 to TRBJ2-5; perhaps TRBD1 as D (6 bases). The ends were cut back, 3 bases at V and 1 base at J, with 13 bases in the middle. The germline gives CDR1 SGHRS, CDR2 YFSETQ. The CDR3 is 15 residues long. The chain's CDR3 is CASSSRTAPQETQYF. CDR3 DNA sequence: TGCGCCAGCAGCTCCAGGACAGCTCCCCAAGAGACCCAGTACTTC.

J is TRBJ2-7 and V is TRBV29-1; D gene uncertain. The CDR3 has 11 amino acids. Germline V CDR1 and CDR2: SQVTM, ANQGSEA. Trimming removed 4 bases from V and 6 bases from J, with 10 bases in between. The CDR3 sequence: CSVGYAGEQYF. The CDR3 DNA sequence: TGCAGCGTTGGCTATGCTGGCGAGCAGTACTTC.

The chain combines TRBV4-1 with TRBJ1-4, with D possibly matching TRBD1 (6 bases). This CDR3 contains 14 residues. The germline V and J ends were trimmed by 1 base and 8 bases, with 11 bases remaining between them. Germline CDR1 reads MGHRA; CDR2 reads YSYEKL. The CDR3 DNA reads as TGCGCCAGCAGCCAAGTACAGGGAAACGAAAAACTGTTTTTT. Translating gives CASSQVQGNEKLFF.

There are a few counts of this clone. The CDR3 protein is CSATRTVQETQYF. DNA for the CDR3: TGCAGCGCCACGCGTACAGTACAAGAGACCCAGTACTTC. V gene TRBV29-1 combines with J gene TRBJ2-5; no clear D. The CDR3 runs 13 residues. Trimming shortened V by 7 bases and J by 2 bases, and 14 bases separated the two germline ends. Germline assignment: CDR1 SQVTM and CDR2 ANQGSEA.

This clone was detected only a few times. The CDR3 DNA sequence: TGTGCCAGCAGTGAATCTACAGGGGGCACAGATGAGACCCAGTACTTC. Its translation is CASSESTGGTDETQYF. The chain carries TRBV2 and TRBJ2-5; 9 bases fit TRBD1. Germline V gene data show CDR1 as SNHLY and CDR2 as FYNNEI. V gave up 2 bases and J gave up 5 bases; unmatched junction bases: 9. This CDR3 comprises 16 residues.

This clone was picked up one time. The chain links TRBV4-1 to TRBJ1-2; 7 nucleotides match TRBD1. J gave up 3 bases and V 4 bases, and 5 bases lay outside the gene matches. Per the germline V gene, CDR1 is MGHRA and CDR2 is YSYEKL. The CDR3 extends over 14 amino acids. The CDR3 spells CASSRSQGDYGYTF. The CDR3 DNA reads TGCGCCAGCAGCCGATCCCAGGGGGACTATGGCTACACCTTC.

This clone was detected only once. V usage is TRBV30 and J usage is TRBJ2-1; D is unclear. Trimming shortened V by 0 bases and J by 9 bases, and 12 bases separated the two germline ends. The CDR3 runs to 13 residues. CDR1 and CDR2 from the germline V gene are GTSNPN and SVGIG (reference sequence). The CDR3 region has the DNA TGTGCCTGGAGTGTCACGGCCTCCACTGAGCAGTTCTTC. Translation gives CAWSVTASTEQFF.

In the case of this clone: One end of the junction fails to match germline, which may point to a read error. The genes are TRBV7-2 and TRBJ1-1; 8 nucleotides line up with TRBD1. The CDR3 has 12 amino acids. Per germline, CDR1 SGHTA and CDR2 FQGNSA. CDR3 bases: TGTGCCAGCAGCGACTGGGACAGGAAGACTATCTTT. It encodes CASSDWDRKTIF.

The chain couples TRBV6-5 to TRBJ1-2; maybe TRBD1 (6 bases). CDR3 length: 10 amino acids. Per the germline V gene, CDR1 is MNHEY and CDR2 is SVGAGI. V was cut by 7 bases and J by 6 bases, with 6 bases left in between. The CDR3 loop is CASKGDGYTF. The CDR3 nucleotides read TGTGCCAGCAAGGGGGATGGCTACACCTTC.

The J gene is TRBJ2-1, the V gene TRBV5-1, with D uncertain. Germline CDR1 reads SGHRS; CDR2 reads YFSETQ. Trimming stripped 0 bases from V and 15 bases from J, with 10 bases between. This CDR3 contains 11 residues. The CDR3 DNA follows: TGCGCCAGCAGCTTGGGCCTTCGGACGTTCTTC. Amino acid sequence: CASSLGLRTFF.